What follows is one TCR beta chain and its context. The sample comes from a study of PD-L1 blockade in urothelial cancer. Overall study context: Each participant's history included 0 to 3 prior chemotherapy regimens. When blood samples were assessed, the median T cell count was 120,000 to 150,000.

CDR3 length: 15 residues. Trimming removed 7 bases from V and 4 bases from J, with 18 bases in between. Germline assignment: CDR1 LNHNV and CDR2 YYDKDF (reference sequence). The protocol was immunoSEQ multiplex PCR, while the TCRdb copy is restricted to in-frame clones and leaves out a portion. The sample has approximately 63,000 clones; approximately 78% are singletons. As for time point: pretreatment peripheral blood. The study collected 1 to 8 samples per patient, pretreatment and on-treatment. This TCR was sampled from a man aged 70 or older with urothelial cancer. Sequences were derived from PBMCs, sampled around atezolizumab (anti-PD-L1) treatment. V gene TRBV15 combines with J gene TRBJ2-3, with D perhaps assigned TRBD1 or TRBD2 (6 bases each). Here the CDR3 DNA reads TGTGCCACCACCAGGGGAGGAGAAGTAGCAGATACGCAGTATTTT. Translating gives CATTRGGEVADTQYF.